This T cell receptor (beta chain) was sequenced in a study of graft-versus-host responses after intestinal transplantation (dated by TCRdb to the early 2020s). With regard to the full study: The transplants that recipients got were multivisceral, liver-intestinal, or isolated intestinal. Donor T cell macrochimerism was defined as a peak of at least 4% donor T cells among recipient peripheral blood mononuclear cells. Rather than going through the commercial service, samples from a few later patients were sequenced in-house on an Illumina MiSeq and processed with MiXCR. Of the approximately 25 intestinal transplant recipients enrolled in the cohort, one of whom was a retransplant, 3 patients without pretransplant specimens were excluded. To identify alloreactive clones, pre-transplant mixed lymphocyte reaction products were sequenced and compared with unstimulated pre-transplant donor and recipient T cells. Graft-versus-host and host-versus-graft alloreactive T cell clones were tracked in the graft, circulation and bone marrow after intestinal transplantation using bulk TCR-beta CDR3 sequencing. Every recipient was given anti-thymocyte globulin induction, then maintenance tacrolimus and steroids for 3 to 4 years.

Library construction relied on the immunoSEQ multiplex PCR assay. Adaptive Biotechnologies carried out high-throughput TCR-beta CDR3 sequencing of genomic DNA for most patients. Turning to the authors' computational methods: Adaptive's ImmunoSEQ software was the source of the TCR sequencing data for 15 to 20 patients, while a few other patients were processed with MiXCR and VDJtools. CDR3 nucleotide sequences shared by donor and recipient were removed because the origin of these sequences could not be assigned. To count as alloreactive, a clone needed at least 2-fold expansion over unstimulated cells and a minimum CFSE-low frequency of 0.002% (template counts) or 0.001% (read counts). Mappable clones were those detected in sequenced pre-transplant spleen, lymph node, or MLR CFSE-low populations of the donor or recipient. The cumulative frequency of alloreactive clones was calculated as a percentage of all sequences, weighted by copy number. Sourced from immuneACCESS, this table was stored by TCRdb with only in-frame sequences that have V and J called. A share of the clones is absent; for the studies checked, an unresolved V gene accounts for under half, and the remainder has no known explanation. The V and J calls and clone size are taken from that table; D and trimming were inferred from the DNA. In this sample the table shows 35,000 to 50,000 clones, around 96% of which occur a single time. The ten largest clones capture 1.6% of the sample.

Turning to this clone: The clone's antigen remains unknown. The input lacks base qualities; no much larger clone sits a single base away.

General study outcomes and caveats: GvH clones were found in recipient bone marrow, and some of the GvH clones appeared earlier in ileal mucosa or blood, which is consistent with an intestinal mucosal origin. The relatively low number and heterogeneity of intestinal transplant patients limited the conclusions. High GvH to HvG T cell clonal ratios were observed in the allografts of patients with donor T cell macrochimerism. Early after transplant, declines in HvG clones were associated with peak levels of circulating GvH clones.

V is shortened by 3 bases, J by 0 bases, and the region joining them spans 11 bases. The CDR3 runs 15 amino acids, cysteine and phenylalanine included. Only the CDR3 DNA stays, 45 bases, in frame from base 1. Looking up the germline V gene yields CDR1 MDHEN and CDR2 SYDVKM. In the first month after transplant, blood samples were collected up to 4 times, and after that at least monthly when available. The chain is made from TRBV28 and TRBJ1-2, with the D gene not confidently named. This specimen was PBMCs, taken about 350 days after intestinal transplant. The TCR was taken from a human patient who received an intestinal transplant, so some T cells may come from the graft donor. The CDR3 amino acid sequence is: CASSLELPTNYGYTF. The sequenced DNA is TGTGCCAGCAGTTTGGAACTACCTACTAACTATGGCTACACCTTC.